The present T cell receptor beta chain was sequenced within a study of response to subunit inactivated influenza vaccine (dated by TCRdb to the late 2010s). For the study in its entirety: To follow how T cells responded to a trivalent subunit inactivated influenza vaccine, the researchers relied on deep quantitative profiling of the T cell receptor repertoire. General study outcomes and caveats: According to the authors, only a limited number of new T cells may be recruited by each seasonal influenza vaccination.

The method was RT-PCR. TCRdb names Illumina HiSeq 2500 as the instrument used. TCRdb redid the processing of the public reads, applying fastp at Q25 and MiXCR, and retained in-frame beta chains. All rows with the same CDR3 protein become a single entry with the most common DNA and genes. The sample has some 570,000 distinct CDR3 sequences on record, 10% to 12% of them singletons. Of the sample, roughly 11% is held by the ten largest clones. CDR1 SEHNR and CDR2 FQNEAQ are derived from the germline V gene (reference sequence). The CDR3 measures 17 amino acids from cysteine to phenylalanine. The retained sequence is limited to the CDR3, 51 bases, with the frame set at the first base. V has 5 bases trimmed and J has 0 bases trimmed; junction bases matching no gene number 5. Comments on this clonotype: The specificity of this receptor is unknown. Base qualities are not at hand, and no much larger clone is one base apart.

The same data also went into a second study, on T cells expressing NK-cell markers. As that second study puts it: The TCR beta cDNA libraries were made using 5'RACE template switching, a step that added both a universal primer site and unique molecular identifiers. Under 10 donors provided sorted CD3+CD56+NKG2C+, CD3+CD56+NKG2C- and CD3+CD56-NKG2C+ T-cell subsets, whose TCR beta-chain repertoires were profiled. Seven of the eight sequenced donors were HCMV-seropositive and one was HCMV-seronegative. To restrict sorting to alphabetaTCR-expressing T cells, an anti-gammadeltaTCR antibody was added in several experiments. For five or six donors, the dominant CD3+CD56+NKG2C+ clonotypes were among the top 10 CD8+ clonotypes and accounted for about 1.0-7.5% of CD8+ T cells. Those dominant clonotypes were again the most abundant among CD3+CD56-NKG2C+ cells in a few donors, at roughly 25-60.1%. Whether the expanded NKG2C-expressing T cell clones were specific for HCMV antigens remained unclear. The study sequenced eight donors, all healthy volunteers chosen at random: three men and five women. To determine HCMV serostatus, a commercial ELISA kit was used to detect HCMV-specific IgG in serum. Ficoll density gradient centrifugation was used to isolate peripheral blood mononuclear cells from blood. Bulk peripheral blood T-cell repertoires were additionally sequenced from unsorted PBMC for roughly six donors. Priming for cDNA synthesis came from the TCR beta constant segment, and two successive PCR amplification steps followed. Libraries were sequenced as 2 x 150 bp reads on Illumina HiSeq 2000/2500, MiSeq or NextSeq. MIGEC handled demultiplexing of the reads and grouping by UMI, while MiTCR was used to assemble and quantify clonotypes. Only TCR cDNA sequences supported by at least two reads were kept to exclude erroneous sequences. The tcR package was used for downstream repertoire analysis, and clonotypes were matched across fractions by CDR3 nucleotide sequence plus V segment. VDJmatch was used to annotate antigen specificity against VDJdb, with one amino acid substitution in CDR3 allowed.

The TCR comes from a man aged 45-65 years who received an inactivated influenza vaccine. Donor details come from another sample of the same person, matched by shared clones. The sequence joins TRBV7-9 to TRBJ2-1; TRBD2 lines up with 12 middle nucleotides. This material consisted of PBMCs from blood, taken on the day of vaccination. The CDR3 amino acid sequence is: CASSQGLAGSSYNEQFF. The DNA reads TGTGCCAGCAGCCAAGGACTAGCGGGGAGCTCCTACAATGAGCAGTTCTTC.